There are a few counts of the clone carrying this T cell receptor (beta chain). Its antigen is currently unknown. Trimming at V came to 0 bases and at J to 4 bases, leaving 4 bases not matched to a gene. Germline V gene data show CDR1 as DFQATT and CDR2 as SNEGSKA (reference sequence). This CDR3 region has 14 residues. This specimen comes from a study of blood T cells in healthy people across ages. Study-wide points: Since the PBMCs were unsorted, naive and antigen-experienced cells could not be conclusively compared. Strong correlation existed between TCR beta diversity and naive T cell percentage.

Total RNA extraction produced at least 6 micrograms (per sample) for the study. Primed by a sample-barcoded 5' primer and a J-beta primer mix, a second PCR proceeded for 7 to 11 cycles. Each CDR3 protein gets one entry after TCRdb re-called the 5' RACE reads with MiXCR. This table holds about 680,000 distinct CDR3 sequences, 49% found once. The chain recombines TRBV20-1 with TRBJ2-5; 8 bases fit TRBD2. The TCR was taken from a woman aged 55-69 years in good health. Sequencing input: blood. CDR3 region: CSARDPLAGETQYF. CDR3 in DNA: TGCAGTGCTAGAGATCCGCTAGCGGGAGAGACCCAGTACTTC.